The following is a T cell receptor (beta chain) sequence with its context. What it binds is not known. This CDR3 contains 18 residues. Trimming left V 3 bases short and J 1 base short, with 21 bases between. Germline CDR1 and CDR2: LNHNV and YYDKDF (reference sequence). The table came from immunoSEQ multiplex PCR; TCRdb's copy has only in-frame clones and leaves some out. The table lists more than 35,000 clones, 84% of them singletons. This entry belongs to a study of OX40 agonist ivuxolimab in advanced cancers. The overall study: The mean age was about 61 years, ranging from about 20 to 90, with around four fifths of participants male. Three dose-escalation patients had partial responses: one with hepatocellular carcinoma and two with cutaneous melanoma. Study-level findings and limits: At 0.1 to 3.0 mg/kg, CD4+ and CD8+ blood T cells expanded clonally by week 6. Clonal expansion was among the lowest in partial responders at 0.1-3.0 mg/kg, especially CD8+.

This sequence originates from an adult with an advanced solid tumor such as melanoma, head and neck, liver or kidney cancer. The source material was CD4+ or CD8+ T cells sorted from blood, sampled in a trial of the OX40 agonist ivuxolimab. This rearrangement joins TRBV15 to TRBJ1-1; a weak D match, TRBD1 (5 bases). DNA of the CDR3: TGTGCCACCAGCAGGGACACCTGGAGGGTTGATTCGAACACTGAAGCTTTCTTT. Protein sequence: CATSRDTWRVDSNTEAFF.